This T cell receptor beta chain was recovered during a study of a mutant IDH1 vaccine in newly diagnosed glioma. The wider study: The sex distribution of treated patients was around 60% male and about 38% female, with a mean age of 40.4 years.

Time point in this sample: baseline, week 1 (first vaccination visit). Treatment specified: pre-vaccination baseline after standard-of-care therapy. Some clones are missing from TCRdb's copy, which holds only in-frame ones; the method was immunoSEQ multiplex PCR. Of about 66,000 clones in the sample, just over 85% were seen once. Germline CDR1 SGHRS, CDR2 YFSETQ. With 3 bases clipped from V and 3 bases from J, the junction kept 2 bases outside the gene matches. There are 14 residues in the CDR3. The input for sequencing was PBMCs, taken from a glioma patient treated with radiotherapy, temozolomide or both. The clonotype was recovered from a man aged 25-45 years with glioma. The gene calls are TRBV5-1 and TRBJ2-7, with 11 nucleotides matching TRBD1. CDR3 sequence: CASSWGTGGYEQYF. The CDR3 region has the DNA TGCGCCAGCAGCTGGGGGACAGGGGGCTACGAGCAGTACTTC.